Below, 9 T cell receptor beta chains from the same sample are listed, as sequenced in a study of blood T cell repertoires in COVID-19. Profiling relied on immunoSEQ multiplex PCR, and the TCRdb table lists in-frame clones only, not all of them. The sample shows 100,000 to 150,000 clones, around 89% of them seen only once. The specimen was peripheral blood. The receptor set was obtained from a woman in her fifties or sixties with COVID-19, enrolled during active disease.

This clone was picked up a small number of times. The chain employs TRBV27 and TRBJ1-6; maybe TRBD1 (5 bases). The CDR3 is 12 residues long. Trimming cost V 2 bases and J 12 bases, with 8 bases left between them. Germline CDR1 MNHEY, CDR2 SMNVEV (reference sequence). This CDR3 reads CASSLGRGPLHF. CDR3 nucleotide sequence: TGTGCCAGCAGTTTAGGTAGGGGACCCCTCCACTTT.

This clone appeared once. The chain couples TRBV6-5 to TRBJ1-1; TRBD1 is a possible D gene (6 bases). Germline-derived CDR1 and CDR2 are MNHEY and SVGAGI. Deletions cut 0 bases from V and 8 bases from J, with 10 bases between. The CDR3 totals 13 residues. The CDR3 coding sequence is TGTGCCAGCAGTTACTCGAGGGGGAAGGAAGCTTTCTTT. It encodes CASSYSRGKEAFF.

V usage is TRBV5-6 and J usage is TRBJ1-2; a possible D gene is TRBD1 (5 bases). The V and J ends lost 1 base and 0 bases respectively, with 19 bases between them. The CDR3 sequence is 18 residues long. Germline lookup yields CDR1 SGHDT and CDR2 YYEEEE. The CDR3 sequence is CASSLWDQGIYSNYGYTF. The CDR3 coding sequence is TGTGCCAGCAGCTTGTGGGATCAGGGTATATACTCTAACTATGGCTACACCTTC. The full variable domain, with the rest looked up from reference TRBV5-6 and TRBJ1-2, is DAGVTQSPTHLIKTRGQQVTLRCSPKSGHDTVSWYQQALGQGPQFIFQYYEEEERQRGNFPDRFSGHQFPNYSSELNVNALLLGDSALYLCASSLWDQGIYSNYGYTFGSGTRLTVV.

Only a few counts were recorded for this clone. The CDR3 loop is CASSDSGTGGRKLRHF. DNA for the CDR3: TGTGCCAGCAGTGACTCCGGGACAGGGGGAAGAAAGCTAAGGCATTTT. The chain uses TRBV2 and TRBJ1-5, with 11 bases identical to TRBD1. CDR3 length equals 16 residues. V shed 3 bases and J 15 bases; nucleotides not matched to a gene: 16. Per the germline V gene, CDR1 is SNHLY and CDR2 is FYNNEI.

The V and J genes are TRBV6-5 and TRBJ2-7, with D perhaps matching TRBD1 (5 bases). The V gene's germline CDR1 is MNHEY and CDR2 SVGAGI. This CDR3 has 15 residues. Trimming took off 0 bases at V and 5 bases at J, with 14 bases between the two ends. CDR3 loop: CASSYSFRVGDEQYF. The DNA for the CDR3 is TGTGCCAGCAGTTACTCTTTCAGGGTAGGGGACGAGCAGTACTTC.

This chain connects TRBV5-1 to TRBJ1-4; D is ambiguous. Germline V gives CDR1 SGHRS, CDR2 YFSETQ. With 4 bases removed from V and 0 bases from J, the gap between germline ends came to 16 bases. The CDR3 extends over 17 amino acids. This CDR3 reads CASSPEGSTSTNEKLFF. The CDR3 DNA reads TGCGCCAGCAGCCCGGAGGGAAGTACATCAACTAATGAAAAACTGTTTTTT.

J is TRBJ2-5 and V is TRBV19; possibly TRBD2 for D (6 bases). Germline assignment: CDR1 LNHDA and CDR2 SQIVND (reference sequence). This CDR3 spans 14 amino acids. The germline V and J ends were trimmed by 7 bases and 0 bases, with 12 bases remaining between them. CDR3 residues: CASKDTGDQETQYF. CDR3 nucleotide sequence: TGTGCCAGTAAGGACACGGGGGACCAAGAGACCCAGTACTTC. Looking up the rest from reference TRBV19 and TRBJ2-5 gives the full variable domain: DGGITQSPKYLFRKEGQNVTLSCEQNLNHDAMYWYRQDPGQGLRLIYYSQIVNDFQKGDIAEGYSVSREKKESFPLTVTSAQKNPTAFYLCASKDTGDQETQYFGPGTRLLVL.

The rearrangement joins TRBV7-2 to TRBJ1-1; no clear D. CDR1 and CDR2 (germline): SGHTA, FQGNSA. The V gene lost 1 base and the J gene lost 6 bases, with 15 bases spanning the gap. The CDR3 has 15 amino acids. CDR3 amino acids: CASSLEGRMGAEAFF. The DNA of the CDR3 is TGTGCCAGCAGCTTAGAAGGCAGAATGGGCGCTGAAGCTTTCTTT.

J is TRBJ1-5 and V is TRBV6-5, with D tentatively TRBD1 (5 bases). The CDR3 contains 14 residues. In germline, CDR1 is MNHEY, CDR2 SVGAGI. V was trimmed by 6 bases and J by 4 bases, leaving 13 bases between them. CDR3 nucleotides: TGTGCCAGCAGCCGGGGACTGAAGAATCAGCCCCAGCATTTT. Its translation is CASSRGLKNQPQHF.